The sequence of this TCR beta chain was determined in a study of shared clonotypes between healthy human individuals. The assay was immunoSEQ multiplex PCR, and TCRdb's table has in-frame clones only and misses some. The table shows 2,100,000 or so clones, with approximately 96% occurring only once. V lost 0 bases and J lost 1, with 9 bases in between. This CDR3 contains 15 residues. CDR1 MGHRA and CDR2 YSYEKL come from the germline V gene. The chain links TRBV4-1 to TRBJ1-1; the D is unclear. This sequence originates from a young man in good health. Material: naive CD4+ T cells sorted from blood. Subset of the sample: CD45RA+ positively selected. CDR3 in DNA: TGCGCCAGCAGCCAAGAGGCGGGTTGGAACACTGAAGCTTTCTTT. This encodes CASSQEAGWNTEAFF.